The clone carrying this TCR beta chain was seen a handful of times. The sample belongs to a study of identical twins. cDNA molecules carried unique molecular identifiers, and template switching added a universal primer site. TCRdb re-derived calls from the 5' RACE reads in MiXCR, one entry per CDR3 protein. The sample holds roughly 1,500,000 distinct CDR3 sequences, less than 35% seen once. From germline, CDR1 is SGHRS and CDR2 YFSETQ. Trimming stripped 4 bases from V and 1 base from J, with 19 bases between. The CDR3 spans 17 residues. Healthy Caucasians alone served as donors. The chain employs TRBV5-1 and TRBJ2-3; D gene uncertain. The sequence came from a newborn girl in good health. Sequenced input: cord blood. The CDR3 nucleotides are TGCGCCAGCAGCCCCTCTTATAGCAGACGGGGCACAGATACGCAGTATTTT. Translated, it gives CASSPSYSRRGTDTQYF.